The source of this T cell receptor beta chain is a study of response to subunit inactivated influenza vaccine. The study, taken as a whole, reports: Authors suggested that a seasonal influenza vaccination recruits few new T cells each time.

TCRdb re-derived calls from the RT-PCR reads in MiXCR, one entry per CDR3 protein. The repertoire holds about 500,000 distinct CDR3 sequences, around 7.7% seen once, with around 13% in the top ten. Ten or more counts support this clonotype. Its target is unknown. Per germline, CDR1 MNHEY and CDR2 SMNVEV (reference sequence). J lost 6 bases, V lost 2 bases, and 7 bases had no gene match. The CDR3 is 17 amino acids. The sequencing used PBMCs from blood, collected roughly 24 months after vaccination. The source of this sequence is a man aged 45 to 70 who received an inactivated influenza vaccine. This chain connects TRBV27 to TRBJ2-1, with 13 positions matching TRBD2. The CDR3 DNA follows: TGTGCCAGCAGTTTAATACTAGCGGGAGGGCCGAGCAATGAGCAGTTCTTC. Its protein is CASSLILAGGPSNEQFF.